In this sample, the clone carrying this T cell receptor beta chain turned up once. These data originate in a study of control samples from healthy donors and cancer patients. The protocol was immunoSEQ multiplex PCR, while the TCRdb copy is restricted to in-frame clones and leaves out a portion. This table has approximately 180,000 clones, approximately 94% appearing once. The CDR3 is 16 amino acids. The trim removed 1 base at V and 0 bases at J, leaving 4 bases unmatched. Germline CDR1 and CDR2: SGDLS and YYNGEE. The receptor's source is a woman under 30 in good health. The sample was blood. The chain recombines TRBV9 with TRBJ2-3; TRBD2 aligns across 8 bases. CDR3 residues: CASSVTSGGSTDTQYF. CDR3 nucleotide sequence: TGTGCCAGCAGCGTAACCAGCGGGGGAAGCACAGATACGCAGTATTTT. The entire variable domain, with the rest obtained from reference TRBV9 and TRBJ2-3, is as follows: DSGVTQTPKHLITATGQRVTLRCSPRSGDLSVYWYQQSLDQGLQFLIQYYNGEERAKGNILERFSAQQFPDLHSELNLSSLELGDSALYFCASSVTSGGSTDTQYFGPGTRLTVL.